This T cell receptor beta chain is drawn from a study of T cell repertoires in cytomegalovirus infection. TCRdb processed the reads anew with MiXCR; each CDR3 protein has one entry. The sample yields about a million distinct CDR3 sequences, approximately 30% seen once. Of note for this clonotype: Its antigen is not known.

This CDR3 spans 17 amino acids. In germline, CDR1 is LGHNA, CDR2 YNFKEQ. V gave up 1 base and J gave up 0 bases, with 15 bases separating them. The sequences come from cultured CD8+ T cells from PBMCs, collected from culture after CMV antigen stimulation. The V call is TRBV4-2, the J call TRBJ2-5; D remains unclear. The clonotype comes from a human donor in good health (CMV status not recorded). Some clones in this sample may be carry-over from other donors' samples. The CDR3 DNA follows: TGTGCCAGCAGCCAAGTGGCCCTGGGTCTGGACCAAGAGACCCAGTACTTC. Residues: CASSQVALGLDQETQYF.